The next 24 T cell receptor beta chains were all read from a single sample in a study of T cell responses to AZD1222 COVID-19 vaccine. The assay was immunoSEQ multiplex PCR, and TCRdb's table has in-frame clones only and misses some. In the table there are some 170,000 clones, just over 90% of which are singletons. This specimen was peripheral blood, taken on day 0 of AZD1222 vaccination. All receptors come from an adult in good health.

This clone was seen once. The rearrangement joins TRBV7-9 to TRBJ1-1; D gene unclear. V was cut by 1 base and J by 0 bases, with 6 bases left in between. The germline CDR1 and CDR2 sequences are SEHNR and FQNEAQ (reference sequence). The CDR3 covers 14 residues. Here the CDR3 reads CASSLELMNTEAFF. DNA of the CDR3: TGTGCCAGCAGCTTAGAATTGATGAACACTGAAGCTTTCTTT. The variable domain in full, completed from reference TRBV7-9 and TRBJ1-1, reads DTGVSQNPRHKITKRGQNVTFRCDPISEHNRLYWYRQTLGQGPEFLTYFQNEAQLEKSRLLSDRFSAERPKGSFSTLEIQRTEQGDSAMYLCASSLELMNTEAFFGQGTRLTVV.

The chain carries TRBV11-2 and TRBJ1-5; 7 bases align to TRBD1. The V segment lost 4 bases and the J segment 11 bases; nucleotides outside the gene matches: 8. The CDR3 spans 13 residues. Germline CDR1 and CDR2: SGHAT and FQNNGV. CDR3 sequence reads: CASSSAGGPSQHF. The CDR3, as DNA: TGTGCCAGCAGCTCGGCAGGGGGACCCTCCCAGCATTTT.

Details on this clone: Other nucleotide sequences in the sample specify the same CDR3. The rearrangement links TRBV6-1 to TRBJ1-1; TRBD1 might be the D (6 bases). V was pared by 3 bases and J by 2 bases, with 7 bases between. The CDR3 is made up of 13 amino acids. Germline V gives CDR1 MNHNS, CDR2 SASEGT. The CDR3 DNA is TGTGCCAGCAGTGACAGGGGCAACACTGAAGCTTTCTTT. Translating gives CASSDRGNTEAFF.

The table lists this clone with a count of one. The chain has TRBV5-1 and TRBJ2-7; TRBD1 matches 8 bases. Per germline, CDR1 SGHRS and CDR2 YFSETQ. The CDR3 extends over 14 amino acids. V shed 4 bases, J shed 4 bases, and the junction held 7 bases outside the gene matches. The chain's CDR3 is CASSQGAWTYEQYF. DNA for the CDR3: TGCGCCAGCAGCCAGGGGGCTTGGACGTACGAGCAGTACTTC.

CDR3 coding DNA: TGTGCCAGCAAAGGGTCTGGGGCCAACGTCCTGACTTTC. Residues: CASKGSGANVLTF. J is TRBJ2-6 and V is TRBV2; D not certain. This CDR3 is built from 13 residues. Germline CDR1 and CDR2: SNHLY and FYNNEI. The V gene lost 7 bases and the J gene lost 1 base, with 5 bases spanning the gap.

The chain carries TRBV7-6 and TRBJ1-1; D might be TRBD1 (5 bases). Trimming pared 5 bases from V and 7 bases from J, leaving 11 bases between. Germline lookup yields CDR1 SGHVS and CDR2 FNYEAQ. This CDR3 contains 12 residues. CDR3 region: CASSERGGEAFF. CDR3 bases: TGTGCCAGCAGCGAAAGGGGAGGTGAAGCTTTCTTT.

The J gene is TRBJ2-1, the V gene TRBV6-5; D is unclear. V lost 3 bases and J 7 bases, leaving 16 bases between the germline ends. CDR1 and CDR2 from the germline V gene are MNHEY and SVGAGI. The CDR3 extends over 15 amino acids. Written as DNA, the CDR3 is TGTGCCAGCAGTTATAGTAGGCTTCGTAAGAATGAGCAGTTCTTC. It codes for CASSYSRLRKNEQFF.

The rearrangement uses TRBV3-1 (or the pseudogene TRBV3-2) and TRBJ2-7; no reliable D call. V shed 8 bases and J shed 4 bases, with 12 bases lying between them. The CDR3 length is 12 residues. Germline CDR1 and CDR2: LGHDT and YNNKEL (reference sequence). DNA for the CDR3: TGTGCCAGCTCCGCGAGTAGATACGAGCAGTACTTC. Residues: CASSASRYEQYF.

V is TRBV6-5 and J is TRBJ1-2, with 7 positions matching TRBD1. The CDR3 runs 13 residues. Germline-derived CDR1 and CDR2 are MNHEY and SVGAGI. V lost 6 bases to trimming and J lost 7 bases; unmatched junction nucleotides: 8. The CDR3 coding sequence is TGTGCCAGCAGCCCCCAAGGGGGCTCTGGCTACACCTTC. Protein sequence: CASSPQGGSGYTF.

This clone was detected only once. The chain has TRBV6-4 and TRBJ2-7; possibly TRBD2 for D (6 bases). V was trimmed by 6 bases and J by 1 base, leaving 13 bases between them. The CDR3 extends over 14 amino acids. Germline V CDR1 and CDR2: MRHNA, SNTAGT. CDR3 sequence (DNA): TGTGCCAGCAGACCCCTAGCGTCTTCCTACGAGCAGTACTTC. Protein product: CASRPLASSYEQYF.

This rearrangement joins TRBV29-1 to TRBJ1-2; the D gene is possibly TRBD1 (5 bases). Germline V gene data show CDR1 as SQVTM and CDR2 as ANQGSEA. Trimming removed 0 bases at V and 6 bases at J, with 11 bases between. There are 13 residues in the CDR3. This chain's CDR3 is CSVEDRQGHGYTF. The CDR3 nucleotides are TGCAGCGTTGAAGATCGGCAGGGTCATGGCTACACCTTC.

The chain employs TRBV2 and TRBJ1-3; D perhaps matches TRBD1 (6 bases). Germline V gene lookup returns CDR1 SNHLY and CDR2 FYNNEI. Deletions cut 8 bases from V and 8 bases from J, with 13 bases between. The CDR3 sequence is 12 residues long. CDR3 sequence reads: CASGGRGHTIYF. The CDR3 DNA reads as TGTGCCAGCGGGGGCAGGGGACACACCATATATTTT. Full variable domain (remainder filled in from reference TRBV2 and TRBJ1-3): EPEVTQTPSHQVTQMGQEVILRCVPISNHLYFYWYRQILGQKVEFLVSFYNNEISEKSEIFDDQFSVERPDGSNFTLKIRSTKLEDSAMYFCASGGRGHTIYFGEGSWLTVV.

The chain uses TRBV6-1 and TRBJ1-2; no firm D call. From germline, CDR1 is MNHNS and CDR2 SASEGT. The CDR3 totals 14 residues. V gave up 1 base and J gave up 8 bases, with 14 bases separating them. The CDR3 region is CASSEGVNLGGYTF. The CDR3 DNA reads TGTGCCAGCAGTGAAGGGGTCAATCTCGGGGGCTACACCTTC.

In regard to this clone: The junction departs from the called germline gene at one end, perhaps through a read error. V usage is TRBV6-6 and J usage is TRBJ2-7, with D perhaps assigned TRBD1 or TRBD2 (6 bases each). This CDR3 has 12 residues. Germline V gene data show CDR1 as MNHNY and CDR2 as SVGAGI (reference sequence). The CDR3: CASTGDSDEQYF. CDR3 bases: TGTGCCAGCACAGGGGACTCCGACGAGCAGTACTTC.

This clone was seen a single time. This rearrangement joins TRBV21-1 to TRBJ1-5. TRBV21-1 is annotated as a pseudogene. The CDR3 contains 17 residues. CDR3 DNA sequence: TGTGCCAGCAGCAAAGTTACAAGCCCCTATAGCAATCAGCCCCAGCATTTT. Its protein product is CASSKVTSPYSNQPQHF.

The chain has TRBV6-5 and TRBJ2-1; 9 bases line up with TRBD1. The CDR3 has 16 residues. The junction had 3 bases not matched to a gene; V was cut back by 0 bases and J by 3 bases. Germline V gene data show CDR1 as MNHEY and CDR2 as SVGAGI. The CDR3 DNA follows: TGTGCCAGCAGTTACTCTACAGGGGGCGTCTACAATGAGCAGTTCTTC. Amino acid sequence: CASSYSTGGVYNEQFF.

The chain couples TRBV19 to TRBJ1-5; D perhaps matches TRBD1 (5 bases). V shed 10 bases and J shed 2 bases, with 21 bases lying between them. Germline V gives CDR1 LNHDA, CDR2 SQIVND (reference sequence). The CDR3 runs 16 residues. The CDR3 bases are TGTGCCACCACCCAAGGGGAGGGGACGGGCAATCAGCCCCAGCATTTT. Translating gives CATTQGEGTGNQPQHF.

The chain uses TRBV12-3 or TRBV12-4 and TRBJ1-1; no definite D call. Trimming took 11 bases from V and 4 from J, leaving 17 bases between them. CDR3 length: 13 amino acids. The CDR3 region has the DNA TGTGCCTCTGCCCTGGCCCGGACCACTGAAGCTTTCTTT. It translates to CASALARTTEAFF.

The chain uses TRBV14 and TRBJ2-7; TRBD1 agrees at 7 bases. J was trimmed by 5 bases and V by 2 bases; bases with no gene match: 12. This CDR3 contains 16 residues. Germline V lookup: CDR1 SGHDN, CDR2 FVKESK. In DNA form, the CDR3 reads TGTGCCAGCAGCCAAAAAACAGGGGCGGGTGTCCACGAGCAGTACTTC. Translating it yields CASSQKTGAGVHEQYF.

This clone was observed a single time. The chain has TRBV6-5 and TRBJ1-2; TRBD1 agrees at 9 bases. The germline CDR1 and CDR2 sequences are MNHEY and SVGAGI. The CDR3 spans 13 residues. V trimming: 5 bases; J trimming: 7 bases; junction bases outside the gene matches: 5. Here the CDR3 DNA reads TGTGCCAGCAGTCCGGGACAGGGTGCTGGCTACACCTTC. Its protein product is CASSPGQGAGYTF.

The V and J genes are TRBV18 and TRBJ1-4, with a tentative D call TRBD1 (5 bases). Trimming stripped 0 bases from V and 6 bases from J, with 14 bases between. CDR3 length: 16 residues. In germline, CDR1 is KGHSH, CDR2 LQKENI. The CDR3 DNA sequence: TGTGCCAGCTCACCACCGGGGCCCGGAGGGGATGAAAAACTGTTTTTT. Translation gives CASSPPGPGGDEKLFF.

This sequence joins TRBV2 and TRBJ2-7; 7 bases are a match to TRBD2. Trimming took 6 bases from V and 3 from J; bases not matched to a gene: 8. The CDR3 has 14 residues. Germline-derived CDR1 and CDR2 are SNHLY and FYNNEI. The DNA for the CDR3 is TGTGCCAGCAGCAGCGTAGTAGCGGGCTACGAGCAGTACTTC. Translation: CASSSVVAGYEQYF.

This rearrangement joins TRBV29-1 to TRBJ1-1, with 8 bases that match TRBD1. J lost 4 bases, V lost 7 bases, and 11 bases had no gene match. The CDR3 is 14 residues long. Germline assignment: CDR1 SQVTM and CDR2 ANQGSEA. The CDR3 nucleotides are TGCAGCGGGGGGCGACAGGGGCTCCCCACTGAAGCTTTCTTT. Translated: CSGGRQGLPTEAFF.

Remarks on this clone: Mismatch with germline at one junction end may stem from a read error. V and J are TRBV5-1 and TRBJ1-2; D may be TRBD1 (5 bases). CDR3 length: 14 amino acids. Germline CDR1 reads SGHRS; CDR2 reads YFSETQ. The CDR3 sequence: CASRLGQGGNGYTF. In nucleotides, the CDR3 is TGCGCCAGCAGATTGGGCCAGGGAGGTAATGGCTACACCTTC. Supplemented by reference TRBV5-1 and TRBJ1-2, the full variable domain reads KAGVTQTPRYLIKTRGQQVTLSCSPISGHRSVSWYQQTPGQGLQFLFEYFSETQRNKGNFPGRFSGRQFSNSRSEMNVSTLELGDSALYLCASRLGQGGNGYTFGSGTRLTVV.